This TCR beta chain was captured in a study of T cell changes during pregnancy in multiple sclerosis. This CDR3 spans 13 amino acids. The J segment lost 5 bases and the V segment lost 6 bases, leaving 5 bases of the junction unmatched. CDR1 is SGHRS and CDR2 is YFSETQ in the germline V gene. TCRdb keeps only in-frame clones here, not all; method: immunoSEQ multiplex PCR. The profile covers 84,000 or so clones, with about 94% appearing a single time and 2% to 3% taken by the ten largest. This receptor was taken from a female donor with multiple sclerosis, enrolled in a pregnancy study. The sequencing used peripheral blood, collected in the third trimester of pregnancy. The rearrangement joins TRBV5-1 to TRBJ2-1; TRBD1 agrees at 7 bases. The CDR3 DNA reads TGCGCCAGCACCATGGGACAGCACAATGAGCAGTTCTTC. Amino acids: CASTMGQHNEQFF. Full variable domain (missing parts from reference TRBV5-1 and TRBJ2-1): KAGVTQTPRYLIKTRGQQVTLSCSPISGHRSVSWYQQTPGQGLQFLFEYFSETQRNKGNFPGRFSGRQFSNSRSEMNVSTLELGDSALYLCASTMGQHNEQFFGPGTRLTVL.